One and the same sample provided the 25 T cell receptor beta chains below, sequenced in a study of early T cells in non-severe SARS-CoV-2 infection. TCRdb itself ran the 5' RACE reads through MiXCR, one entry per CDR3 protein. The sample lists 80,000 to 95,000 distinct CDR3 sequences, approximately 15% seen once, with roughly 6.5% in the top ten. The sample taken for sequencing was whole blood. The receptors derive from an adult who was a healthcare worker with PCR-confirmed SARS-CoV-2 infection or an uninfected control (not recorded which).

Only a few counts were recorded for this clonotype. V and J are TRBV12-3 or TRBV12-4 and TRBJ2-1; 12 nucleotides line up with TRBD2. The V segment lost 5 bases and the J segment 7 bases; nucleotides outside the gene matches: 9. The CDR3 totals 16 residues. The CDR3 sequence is CASSPELAGGGNEQFF. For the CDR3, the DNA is TGTGCCAGCAGTCCCGAACTAGCGGGGGGCGGGAATGAGCAGTTCTTC.

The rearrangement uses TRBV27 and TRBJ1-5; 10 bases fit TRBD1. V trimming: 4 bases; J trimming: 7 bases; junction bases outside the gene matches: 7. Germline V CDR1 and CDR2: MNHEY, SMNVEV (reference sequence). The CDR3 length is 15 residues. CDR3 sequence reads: CASSSRQGAGQPQHF. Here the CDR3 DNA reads TGTGCCAGCAGTTCCCGACAGGGGGCAGGACAGCCCCAGCATTTT.

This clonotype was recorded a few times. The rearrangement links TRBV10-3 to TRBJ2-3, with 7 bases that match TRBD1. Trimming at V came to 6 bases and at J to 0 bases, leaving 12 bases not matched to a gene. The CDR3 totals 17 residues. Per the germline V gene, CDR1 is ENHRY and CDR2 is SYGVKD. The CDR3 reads CAIRSFTGELSTDTQYF. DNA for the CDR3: TGTGCCATCAGGAGCTTTACAGGGGAGCTCAGCACAGATACGCAGTATTTT.

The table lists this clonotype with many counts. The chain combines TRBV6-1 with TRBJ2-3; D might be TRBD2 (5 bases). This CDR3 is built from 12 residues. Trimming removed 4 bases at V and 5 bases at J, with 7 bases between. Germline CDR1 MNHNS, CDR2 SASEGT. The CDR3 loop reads CASSVGGDTQYF. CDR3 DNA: TGTGCCAGCAGTGTTGGAGGAGATACGCAGTATTTT.

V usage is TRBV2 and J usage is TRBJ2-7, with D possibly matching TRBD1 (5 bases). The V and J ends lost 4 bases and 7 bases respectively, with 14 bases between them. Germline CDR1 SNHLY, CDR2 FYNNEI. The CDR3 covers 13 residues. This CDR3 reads CASSAPQGTEQYF. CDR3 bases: TGTGCCAGCAGTGCTCCTCAGGGTACGGAGCAGTACTTC.

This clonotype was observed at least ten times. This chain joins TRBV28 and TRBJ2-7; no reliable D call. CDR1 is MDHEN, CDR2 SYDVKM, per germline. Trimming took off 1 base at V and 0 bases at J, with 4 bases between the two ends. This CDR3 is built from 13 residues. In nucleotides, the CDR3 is TGTGCCAGCAGTTTATCTGTCTCCTACGAGCAGTACTTC. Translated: CASSLSVSYEQYF.

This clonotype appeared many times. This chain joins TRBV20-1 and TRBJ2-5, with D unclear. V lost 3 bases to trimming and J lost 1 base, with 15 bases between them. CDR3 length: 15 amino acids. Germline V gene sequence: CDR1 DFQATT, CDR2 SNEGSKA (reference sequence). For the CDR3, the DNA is TGCAGTGCTAGGCAGGCGGACGCCCTCCAAGAGACCCAGTACTTC. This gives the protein CSARQADALQETQYF.

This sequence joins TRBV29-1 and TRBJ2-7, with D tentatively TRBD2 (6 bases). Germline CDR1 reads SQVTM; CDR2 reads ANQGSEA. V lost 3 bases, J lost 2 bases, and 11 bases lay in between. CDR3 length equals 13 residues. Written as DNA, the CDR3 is TGCAGCGTTGAGACGGGGGAACCCTACGAGCAGTACTTC. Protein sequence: CSVETGEPYEQYF.

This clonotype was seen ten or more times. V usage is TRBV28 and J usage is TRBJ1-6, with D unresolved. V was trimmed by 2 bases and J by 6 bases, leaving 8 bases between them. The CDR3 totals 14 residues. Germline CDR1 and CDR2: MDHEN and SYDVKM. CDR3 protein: CASSLQRVNSPLHF. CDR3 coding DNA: TGTGCCAGCAGTTTACAGCGGGTTAATTCACCCCTCCACTTT.

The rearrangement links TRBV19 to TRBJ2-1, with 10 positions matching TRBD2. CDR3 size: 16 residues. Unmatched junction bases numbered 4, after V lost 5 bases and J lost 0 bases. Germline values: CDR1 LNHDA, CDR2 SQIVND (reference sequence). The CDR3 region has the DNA TGTGCCAGTAGTGGGGCTAGCGGGGGCTCCTACAATGAGCAGTTCTTC. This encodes CASSGASGGSYNEQFF.

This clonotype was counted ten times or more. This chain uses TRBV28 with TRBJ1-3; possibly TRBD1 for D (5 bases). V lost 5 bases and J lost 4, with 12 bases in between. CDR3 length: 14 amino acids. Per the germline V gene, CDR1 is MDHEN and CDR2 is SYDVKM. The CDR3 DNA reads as TGTGCCAGCAGTAGAAGAGGGGTCGGAAACACCATATATTTT. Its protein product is CASSRRGVGNTIYF.

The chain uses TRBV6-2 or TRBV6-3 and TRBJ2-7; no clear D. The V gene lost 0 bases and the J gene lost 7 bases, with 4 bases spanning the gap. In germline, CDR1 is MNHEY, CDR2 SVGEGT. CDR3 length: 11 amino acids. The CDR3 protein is CASSYSREQYF. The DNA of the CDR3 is TGTGCCAGCAGTTACTCGAGGGAGCAGTACTTC.

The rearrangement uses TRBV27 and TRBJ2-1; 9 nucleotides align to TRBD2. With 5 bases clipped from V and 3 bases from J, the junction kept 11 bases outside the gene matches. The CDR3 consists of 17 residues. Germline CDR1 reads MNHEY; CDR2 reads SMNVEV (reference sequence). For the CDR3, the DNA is TGTGCCAGCAGTCCTCCGAGGGTAGCGGGGGACTACAATGAGCAGTTCTTC. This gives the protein CASSPPRVAGDYNEQFF.

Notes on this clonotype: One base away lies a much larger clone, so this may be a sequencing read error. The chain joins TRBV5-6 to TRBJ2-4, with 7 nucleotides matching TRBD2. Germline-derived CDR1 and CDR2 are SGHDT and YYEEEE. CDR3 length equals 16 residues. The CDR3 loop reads CASSPSDRLAKDIQYF. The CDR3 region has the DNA TGTGCCAGCAGCCCTTCCGACAGACTAGCCAAAGACATTCAGTACTTC.

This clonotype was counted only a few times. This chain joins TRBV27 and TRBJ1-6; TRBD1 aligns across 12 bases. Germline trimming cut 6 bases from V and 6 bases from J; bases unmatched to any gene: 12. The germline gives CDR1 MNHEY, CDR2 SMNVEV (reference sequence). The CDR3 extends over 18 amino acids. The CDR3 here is CASRMGQGAVLTNSPLHF. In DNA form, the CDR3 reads TGTGCCAGCAGGATGGGACAGGGGGCGGTTCTTACTAATTCACCCCTCCACTTT.

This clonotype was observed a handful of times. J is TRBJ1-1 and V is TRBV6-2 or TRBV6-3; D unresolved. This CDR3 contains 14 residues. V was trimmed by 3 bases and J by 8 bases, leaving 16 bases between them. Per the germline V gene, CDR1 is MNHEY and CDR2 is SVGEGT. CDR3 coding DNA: TGTGCCAGCAGTTATTCGAGGTGGTGGAGGGAAGCTTTCTTT. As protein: CASSYSRWWREAFF.

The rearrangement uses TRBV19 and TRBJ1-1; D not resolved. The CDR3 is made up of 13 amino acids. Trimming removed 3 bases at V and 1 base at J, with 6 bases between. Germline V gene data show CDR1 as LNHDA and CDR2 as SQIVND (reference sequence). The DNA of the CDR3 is TGTGCCAGTAGTATTGGTGGGAACACTGAAGCTTTCTTT. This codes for CASSIGGNTEAFF.

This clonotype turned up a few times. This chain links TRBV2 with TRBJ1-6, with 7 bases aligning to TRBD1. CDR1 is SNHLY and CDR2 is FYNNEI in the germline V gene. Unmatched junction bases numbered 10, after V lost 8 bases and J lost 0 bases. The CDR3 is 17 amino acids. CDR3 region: CASGDGQDSSYNSPLHF. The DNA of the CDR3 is TGTGCCAGCGGCGACGGACAGGATAGCTCCTATAATTCACCCCTCCACTTT.

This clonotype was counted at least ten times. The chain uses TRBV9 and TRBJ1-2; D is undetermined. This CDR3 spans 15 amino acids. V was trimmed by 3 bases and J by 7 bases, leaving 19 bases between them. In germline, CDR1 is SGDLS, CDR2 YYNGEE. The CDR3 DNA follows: TGTGCCAGCAGCGAGGCCCGAGAGGGCTTCTCTGGCTACACCTTC. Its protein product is CASSEAREGFSGYTF.

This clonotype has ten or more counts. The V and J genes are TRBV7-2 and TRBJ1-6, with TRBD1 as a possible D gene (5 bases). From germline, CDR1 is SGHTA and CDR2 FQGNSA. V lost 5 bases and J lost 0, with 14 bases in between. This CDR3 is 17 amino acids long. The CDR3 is CASSPPGRSSYNSPLHF. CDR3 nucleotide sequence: TGTGCCAGCAGCCCACCGGGACGGAGCTCCTATAATTCACCCCTCCACTTT.

In DNA, the CDR3 is TGTGCCAGCAGTCCGGGGGGGTACACTGAAGCTTTCTTT. Translating it yields CASSPGGYTEAFF. The chain uses TRBV12-3 or TRBV12-4 and TRBJ1-1; D is possibly TRBD1 (5 bases). V dropped 5 bases and J dropped 3 bases, with 10 bases sitting between them. CDR3 length: 13 amino acids.

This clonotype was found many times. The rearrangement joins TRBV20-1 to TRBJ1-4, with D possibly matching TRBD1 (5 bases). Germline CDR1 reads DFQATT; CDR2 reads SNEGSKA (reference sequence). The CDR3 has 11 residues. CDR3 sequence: CGGGSNEKLFF. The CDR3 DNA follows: TGCGGGGGAGGGTCTAATGAAAAACTGTTTTTT.

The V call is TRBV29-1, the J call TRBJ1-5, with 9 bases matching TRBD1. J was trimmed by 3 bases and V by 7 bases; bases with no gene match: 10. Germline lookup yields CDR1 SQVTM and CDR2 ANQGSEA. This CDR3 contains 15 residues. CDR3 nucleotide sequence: TGCAGCGCCCTCCCCGGGACAGGGAACAATCAGCCCCAGCATTTT. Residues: CSALPGTGNNQPQHF.

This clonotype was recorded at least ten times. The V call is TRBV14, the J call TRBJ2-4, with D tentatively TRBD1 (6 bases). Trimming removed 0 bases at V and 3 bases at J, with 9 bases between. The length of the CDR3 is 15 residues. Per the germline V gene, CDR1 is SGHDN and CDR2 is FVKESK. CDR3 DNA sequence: TGTGCCAGCAGCCAAGATGGGACACGCAAAAACATTCAGTACTTC. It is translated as CASSQDGTRKNIQYF.

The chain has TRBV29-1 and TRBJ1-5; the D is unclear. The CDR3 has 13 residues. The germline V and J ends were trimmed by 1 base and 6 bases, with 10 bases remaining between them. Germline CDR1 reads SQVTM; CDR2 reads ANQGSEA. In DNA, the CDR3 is TGCAGCGTTGAAGGTGGGTCGGGTCAGCCCCAGCATTTT. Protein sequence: CSVEGGSGQPQHF.